This T cell receptor (beta chain) stems from a study of T-cell reconstitution after alpha-beta-depleted transplantation in children. Researchers prepared the TCRbeta library using unique molecular identifiers, the study reports. MiXCR, applied by TCRdb to the PCR reads, yields one record per CDR3 protein. The sample contains about 980,000 distinct CDR3 sequences, about 31% of which appear only once. Study-wide results and limits: Several hundred expanded graft clones reportedly supplied alpha-beta T cells about two months after transplant. Some patients' high day-60 TCRbeta diversity was attributed to recipient cells surviving conditioning. Hyperexpanded clones declined; after one year, newly produced T cells mostly supplied diversity.

Trimming cost V 0 bases and J 8 bases; bases outside gene matches: 4. This CDR3 has 15 amino acids. CDR1 is MNHEY, CDR2 SVGAGI, per germline. Regarding this clonotype: As yet, its antigen is unknown.

The chain joins TRBV6-5 to TRBJ2-1; TRBD1 aligns across 10 bases. The material was PBMCs, mostly from graft donor cells, obtained 360 days after TCRalphabeta/CD19-depleted stem cell transplant. The clonotype originates from a boy younger than two who had a stem cell transplant for SCID, so the T cells may come from the graft donor. The CDR3 DNA reads as TGTGCCAGCAGTTACTCTCCGGGACAGGGGTATGAGCAGTTCTTC. Protein: CASSYSPGQGYEQFF.